Described below is a single T cell receptor (beta chain) sequence and its context. Its antigen is unknown. Each of the patients experienced relapse following autologous stem cell transplantation, and their brentuximab vedotin exposure differed. This sample was included in a study of PD-1 blockade in classical Hodgkin lymphoma. Study observations and caveats: Patients with a complete response exhibited baseline diversity comparable to newly diagnosed patients. CD4+ but not CD8+ TCR diversity rose significantly by C4D1.

The data were produced by immunoSEQ multiplex PCR, yet TCRdb's version contains in-frame clones alone and is incomplete. The table lists roughly 13,000 clones, 84% of them singletons. There are 16 residues in the CDR3. The sequences come from peripheral blood mononuclear cells (PBMCs), collected at baseline. The source is a human donor with classical Hodgkin lymphoma. The rearrangement uses TRBV21-1 and TRBJ2-1; TRBD1, the table's D call, was not compared with the DNA. TRBV21-1 is listed as a pseudogene. For the CDR3, the DNA is TGTGCCAGCAGCTCCTGGACAGGGAGCTCCTACAATGAGCAGTTCTTC. This translates into CASSSWTGSSYNEQFF.